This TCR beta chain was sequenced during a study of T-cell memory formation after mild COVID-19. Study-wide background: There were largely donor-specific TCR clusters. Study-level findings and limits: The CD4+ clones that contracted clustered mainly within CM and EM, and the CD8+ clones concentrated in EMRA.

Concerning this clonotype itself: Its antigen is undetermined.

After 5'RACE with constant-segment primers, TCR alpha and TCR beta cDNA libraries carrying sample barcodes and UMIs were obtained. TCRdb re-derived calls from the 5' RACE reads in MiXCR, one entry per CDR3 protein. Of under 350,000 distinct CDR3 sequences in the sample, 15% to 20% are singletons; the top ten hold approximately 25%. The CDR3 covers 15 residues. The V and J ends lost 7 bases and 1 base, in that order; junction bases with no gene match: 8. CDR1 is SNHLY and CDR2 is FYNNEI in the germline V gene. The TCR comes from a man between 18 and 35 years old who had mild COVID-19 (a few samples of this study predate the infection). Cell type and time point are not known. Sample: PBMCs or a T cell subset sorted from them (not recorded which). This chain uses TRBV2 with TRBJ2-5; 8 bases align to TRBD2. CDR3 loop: CASTEQRGSQETQYF. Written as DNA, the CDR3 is TGTGCCAGCACCGAGCAGCGGGGGTCCCAAGAGACCCAGTACTTC.